Below are 20 T cell receptor beta chains sequenced from a single sample in a study of T cell repertoires in cytomegalovirus infection. No cognate antigen is known for these TCRs. TCRdb analysed the reads with MiXCR anew, one entry per CDR3 protein. The sample includes approximately 730,000 distinct CDR3 sequences, under 35% seen only once; the top ten take around 12%. The material was cultured CD8+ T cells from PBMCs, obtained from culture after CMV antigen stimulation. The receptors come from a human donor in good health (CMV status not recorded). Some clones in this sample may be carry-over from other donors' samples.

The chain links TRBV4-1 to TRBJ2-7; D not resolved. V lost 8 bases to trimming and J lost 2 bases, with 7 bases between them. This CDR3 region has 11 residues. The germline CDR1 and CDR2 sequences are MGHRA and YSYEKL. The CDR3 loop is CASRGTYEQYF. For the CDR3, the DNA is TGCGCCAGCCGAGGAACCTACGAGCAGTACTTC.

This clonotype has a handful of counts. V and J are TRBV29-1 and TRBJ2-1; D not certain. V lost 8 bases and J lost 3, with 11 bases in between. CDR3 length equals 12 residues. Germline CDR1 SQVTM, CDR2 ANQGSEA. As DNA, the CDR3 is TGCAGCTTCTTTACAGACTACAATGAGCAGTTCTTC. Amino acids: CSFFTDYNEQFF.

This clonotype has just a few counts. V and J are TRBV19 and TRBJ1-6; weak D call: TRBD1 (5 bases). Trimming took 3 bases from V and 9 from J, leaving 15 bases between them. CDR1 LNHDA and CDR2 SQIVND come from the germline V gene (reference sequence). This CDR3 comprises 15 residues. The CDR3 here is CASSMTVRVFSPLHF. The CDR3 DNA reads as TGTGCCAGTAGTATGACAGTTCGGGTTTTTTCACCCCTCCACTTT.

This chain connects TRBV7-9 to TRBJ2-3; 12 positions agree with TRBD2. CDR3 length: 15 amino acids. V shed 4 bases, J shed 5 bases, and the junction held 4 bases outside the gene matches. CDR1 and CDR2 from the germline V gene are SEHNR and FQNEAQ (reference sequence). CDR3 DNA sequence: TGTGCCAGCAGCTCTAGCGGGGGGGCGGAAGATACGCAGTATTTT. The encoded protein is CASSSSGGAEDTQYF.

This clonotype was observed at least ten times. The chain is built from TRBV12-3 or TRBV12-4 and TRBJ1-5; D uncertain. This CDR3 spans 15 amino acids. V lost 1 base, J lost 0 bases, and 7 bases lay in between. CDR3 coding DNA: TGTGCCAGCAGTTTAGAAGGGATTAGCAATCAGCCCCAGCATTTT. Protein: CASSLEGISNQPQHF.

This sequence joins TRBV20-1 and TRBJ2-7, with no clear D. Germline values: CDR1 DFQATT, CDR2 SNEGSKA (reference sequence). This CDR3 contains 14 residues. V lost 3 bases to trimming and J lost 7 bases, with 19 bases between them. DNA for the CDR3: TGCAGTGCTAGCTGCCCGACCAGCCAAGGGGAGCAGTACGTC. This sequence encodes CSASCPTSQGEQYV.

This chain joins TRBV3-1 and TRBJ2-5; D may be TRBD1 (6 bases). The CDR3 is 17 residues long. V gave up 1 base and J gave up 3 bases, with 18 bases separating them. From germline, CDR1 is LGHDT and CDR2 YNNKEL (reference sequence). In DNA form, the CDR3 reads TGTGCCAGCAGCCAAGTTTTAAGGTCCAGGGGAGAAGAGACCCAGTACTTC. This translates into CASSQVLRSRGEETQYF.

This clonotype was detected a few times. The genes are TRBV7-9 and TRBJ1-1; D is ambiguous. CDR1 SEHNR and CDR2 FQNEAQ come from the germline V gene (reference sequence). Between the trimmed V and J ends, which lost 7 bases and 3 bases, there was a span of 24 bases. The CDR3 is 17 amino acids. CDR3 protein: CASTPKVGHTGYTEAFF. The CDR3 DNA reads TGTGCCAGCACCCCCAAGGTAGGGCACACGGGGTACACTGAAGCTTTCTTT.

The V and J genes are TRBV29-1 and TRBJ1-2; D remains ambiguous. There are 12 residues in the CDR3. Trimming stripped 4 bases from V and 2 bases from J, with 8 bases between. Per the germline V gene, CDR1 is SQVTM and CDR2 is ANQGSEA. CDR3 nucleotides: TGCAGCGTTGGCAGAATAAACTATGGCTACACCTTC. It yields the protein CSVGRINYGYTF.

This chain links TRBV20-1 with TRBJ2-7; D is ambiguous. Trimming pared 3 bases from V and 3 bases from J, leaving 12 bases between. Per germline, CDR1 DFQATT and CDR2 SNEGSKA (reference sequence). The CDR3 extends over 13 amino acids. The CDR3 DNA is TGCAGTGCTAGGTTGGGCGGTAACTACGAGCAGTACTTC. It yields the protein CSARLGGNYEQYF.

This clonotype was detected a few times. The V gene is TRBV6-5, the J gene TRBJ1-1; 11 nucleotides agree with TRBD1. V gave up 2 bases and J gave up 0 bases; unmatched junction bases: 5. The CDR3 length is 17 residues. Germline CDR1 reads MNHEY; CDR2 reads SVGAGI. The CDR3 sequence: CASSYDGQGALNTEAFF. The CDR3 DNA follows: TGTGCCAGCAGTTACGACGGACAGGGGGCCCTGAACACTGAAGCTTTCTTT.

The chain carries TRBV7-9 and TRBJ1-1; D ambiguous. The CDR3 loop spans 11 amino acids. Germline V gene data show CDR1 as SEHNR and CDR2 as FQNEAQ (reference sequence). Trimming removed 2 bases from V and 7 bases from J, with 5 bases in between. CDR3 in DNA: TGTGCCAGCAGCTTATGGGGTGAAGCTTTCTTT. Its translation is CASSLWGEAFF.

This clonotype has just a few counts. The rearrangement links TRBV28 to TRBJ2-1, with TRBD1 identical over 10 bases. Germline CDR1 and CDR2: MDHEN and SYDVKM. The CDR3 sequence is 15 residues long. The V segment lost 7 bases and the J segment 8 bases; nucleotides outside the gene matches: 11. In nucleotides, the CDR3 is TGTGCCAGCACAGACCGGGACAGGGGTTTGGATGAGCAGTTCTTC. The encoded protein is CASTDRDRGLDEQFF.

The genes are TRBV2 and TRBJ1-2; D might be TRBD1 (5 bases). Germline lookup yields CDR1 SNHLY and CDR2 FYNNEI. This CDR3 has 11 amino acids. Trimming took off 8 bases at V and 5 bases at J, with 9 bases between the two ends. The CDR3 loop reads CASEGRYGYTF. CDR3 in DNA: TGTGCCAGCGAGGGGCGATATGGCTACACCTTC.

The rearrangement joins TRBV19 to TRBJ1-1; D is unresolved. Trimming took off 0 bases at V and 3 bases at J, with 8 bases between the two ends. CDR1 LNHDA and CDR2 SQIVND come from the germline V gene (reference sequence). The CDR3 consists of 14 residues. The CDR3 bases are TGTGCCAGTAGTATAGATTCTTTCGACACTGAAGCTTTCTTT. It is translated as CASSIDSFDTEAFF.

The gene calls are TRBV27 and TRBJ2-1; D may be TRBD1 or TRBD2 (6 bases each). Trimming stripped 7 bases from V and 3 bases from J, with 16 bases between. The length of the CDR3 is 15 residues. Germline V gives CDR1 MNHEY, CDR2 SMNVEV (reference sequence). The CDR3 sequence: CASTIDGGGYNEQFF. CDR3 sequence (DNA): TGTGCCAGCACTATAGACGGGGGCGGCTACAATGAGCAGTTCTTC.

The rearrangement joins TRBV12-3 or TRBV12-4 to TRBJ2-1; D ambiguous. The V end was cut by 3 bases, the J end by 7 bases, with 7 bases between. The CDR3 length is 12 residues. CDR3 protein: CASSFQVNEQFF. CDR3 nucleotide sequence: TGTGCCAGCAGTTTTCAGGTTAATGAGCAGTTCTTC.

The chain employs TRBV7-9 and TRBJ2-3; the match to TRBD2 covers 10 bases. The CDR3 has 21 residues. V lost 3 bases to trimming and J lost 0 bases; unmatched junction nucleotides: 18. Per germline, CDR1 SEHNR and CDR2 FQNEAQ (reference sequence). The DNA for the CDR3 is TGTGCCAGCAGCTTCCCTGGTGTAGCGGGGGGCCGGGTCGTCAGCACAGATACGCAGTATTTT. Residues: CASSFPGVAGGRVVSTDTQYF.

This chain links TRBV28 with TRBJ1-1; D is perhaps TRBD1 (6 bases). The CDR3 is 19 residues long. In germline, CDR1 is MDHEN, CDR2 SYDVKM. Trimming pared 3 bases from V and 5 bases from J, leaving 28 bases between. The DNA of the CDR3 is TGTGCCAGCAGTTTGCAAGAGGTTGCGGGGGGCGCGAGGAGGACTGAAGCTTTCTTT. It is translated as CASSLQEVAGGARRTEAFF.

This clonotype has a handful of counts. In nucleotides, the CDR3 is TGTGCCAGCAGTCTGACTAGCGGGGGAGATCCAGATACGCAGTATTTT. Its translation: CASSLTSGGDPDTQYF. This chain joins TRBV6-1 and TRBJ2-3; 12 nucleotides match TRBD2. CDR3 size: 16 residues. The J segment lost 4 bases and the V segment lost 5 bases, leaving 7 bases of the junction unmatched. Germline CDR1 MNHNS, CDR2 SASEGT.